This T cell receptor (beta chain) is from a study of T cells in tuberculosis. Time point meaning: new active TB diagnosis, blood taken before or within 7 days of starting treatment. Method: immunoSEQ multiplex PCR; TCRdb's copy keeps in-frame clones and lacks some. The sample gives 30,000 to 35,000 clones, approximately 89% of which show up once; 2% to 3% is in the top ten. Germline CDR1 MNHEY, CDR2 SVGAGI. The CDR3 consists of 13 residues. Trimming pared 2 bases from V and 5 bases from J, leaving 7 bases between. The chain employs TRBV6-5 and TRBJ1-5; D is perhaps TRBD1 (6 bases). Material: PBMCs, obtained at tuberculosis diagnosis. The clonotype originates from an adult with tuberculosis. CDR3 nucleotides: TGTGCCAGCAGTTACCGACAGGATCAGCCCCAGCATTTT. Amino acid sequence: CASSYRQDQPQHF.